The T cell receptor beta chain described here comes from a study of T cells in Graves' hyperthyroidism and ophthalmopathy. The CDR3 spans 15 residues. J gave up 2 bases and V 3 bases, and 5 bases lay outside the gene matches. The germline V gene encodes CDR1 MDHEN and CDR2 SYDVKM. There were TCR beta CDR3 regions amplified from RNA transcripts. In the first-round RT-PCR of the TCR CDR3, the HTBI primer set was used. From the multiplex PCR reads, TCRdb called clonotypes with MiXCR, one entry per CDR3 protein. The sample has some 300,000 distinct CDR3 sequences; about 19% are singletons. Out of around 10 ml of fresh peripheral blood came the PBMCs.

This receptor was identified in a man aged 50-60 years with Graves' ophthalmopathy. The sequenced sample consisted of blood. The J gene is TRBJ2-7, the V gene TRBV28; 9 positions agree with TRBD2. CDR3 loop: CASSFLSGRTYEQYF. The CDR3 DNA follows: TGTGCCAGCAGTTTTCTCAGCGGGAGGACCTACGAGCAGTACTTC.